This entry is about one T cell receptor (beta chain). This clone came up once. No cognate antigen has been identified for it. Qualities for individual bases were not recorded, and no much larger clone is one base off. Receptors were amplified or captured by the immunoSEQ multiplex PCR assay. The multiplex PCR relied on a mix of 60 forward primers for TCR Vbeta segments and 13 reverse primers for TCR Jbeta segments. A multiplex PCR assay on genomic DNA amplified the CDR3 region of rearranged TCR beta genes. The amplified TCR beta libraries were sequenced on the Illumina HiSeq System as 87-base-pair reads. Concerning the study's data processing: Across the 600 to 700 repertoires, a later analysis counted 75 million to 90 million unique TCR beta chains, roughly 11 million of which were shared by at least two donors. Raw reads were error-corrected and collapsed into unique sequences by a nearest-neighbor algorithm in which closely related sequences were merged to remove PCR and sequencing errors. V, D and J gene segments were assigned by aligning CDR3 sequences to IMGT reference sequences. For a sequence to be retained, at least a six-nucleotide match to both a V gene segment and a J gene segment was required. A rearrangement counted as productive if the CDR3 had no stop codons and remained in frame with V and J, and every other rearrangement counted as non-productive. CDR3 was defined according to IMGT convention as the region running from the second conserved V-encoded cysteine to the conserved J-encoded phenylalanine. The earlier analysis of 587 of the donors excluded sequences that lacked an unambiguous match to a single V gene segment. An earlier analysis of 500 to 600 of the donors classified V segments as functional when productive rearrangements were above 56.7% and as segregating when the standard deviation between donors was above 5%. A statistical classification framework was built to diagnose cytomegalovirus status from the catalog of TCR beta chain sequences. A later analysis assigned V and J genes by comparing TCR nucleotide sequences with IMGT/GENE-DB human TR gene sequences. Using the TCRdist pipeline, a later analysis assigned CDR3 sequences along with most-parsimonious VDJ recombination scenarios. In a later analysis, each TCR beta chain was defined by its CDR3 amino acid sequence together with its V-gene family, and reads lacking a unique V-gene family were excluded. To address suspected cross-contamination and a sequencing artifact, a later analysis removed approximately 590 highly shared, low-generation-probability nucleotide sequences. For each public chain, a later analysis derived a clonal expansion index from normalized ranks of inferred template counts within each repertoire. Generation probabilities in a later analysis came from a VDJ recombination model fitted to out-of-frame rearrangements, and those results were checked against IGoR. In a later analysis, hypergeometric tests were used to score TCR-TCR, TCR-HLA and TCR-CMV co-occurrence, with a repertoire-size bias correction applied to TCR pairs. To estimate false discovery rates, a later analysis permuted the HLA or CMV assignments 20 times. In a later analysis, co-occurring TCRs were grouped using DBSCAN, and TCRdist sequence similarity was added for clustering within HLA-allele-positive subsets. For co-occurrence clustering, repertoires with fewer than 30,000 or more than 120,000 public chains were excluded, along with 5 or 6 repertoires with anomalous nucleotide sharing. TCRdb's version of the immuneACCESS table is confined to in-frame rearrangements and falls short of the full clone set. An unresolved V gene accounts for under half of the shortfall where checked; the remainder is of unknown origin. The V and J calls and clone size come from that table; D and trimming were worked out from the DNA. Recorded for this sample are some 200,000 clones; roughly 80% of them occurred a single time. Of the sample, around 1.5% falls within the top ten clones.

This specimen belongs to a study of cytomegalovirus exposure and HLA in healthy donors listed by TCRdb under 2017. Regarding the research as a whole: An earlier analysis of several hundred of the donors reported around 280 Gb of sequence data and 117 million unique TCR beta sequences obtained from about 179 million T cells. An early release covering roughly 600 HLA-typed donors comprised about 310 gigabases of sequencing data and tens of millions of unique TCR sequences. The genetic ancestry cluster associated with self-reported Caucasian donors included about four fifths of the approximately 410 genotyped donors. The aim of the study was to test whether cataloging public T cell receptors could identify signatures of past pathogen exposure. The study profiled the T cell repertoires of fewer than 850 subjects by immunosequencing and related them to cytomegalovirus serostatus. In addition to the first cohort of several hundred subjects, a separate validation cohort of 130 or so different subjects was used. To predict cytomegalovirus infection status, the study combined high-throughput TCR immunosequencing, statistical association of individual TCRs with disease status, and machine learning. A later analysis re-examined previously published TCR beta repertoires from 610 or so donors and added high-resolution HLA genotyping to investigate patterns of TCR occurrence. In the later analysis, no new phenotypic data were used to find candidate immune exposures; instead, reliance was placed on TCR beta sequences and their occurrence across donors. To decide whether each TCR beta V gene segment behaved as functional or pseudogenic, an earlier analysis of fewer than 750 of the donors relied on high-throughput TCR beta sequencing. Donor age, sex, ethnicity and CMV serostatus were collected together with the repertoire data. In a later genetic analysis, genome-wide SNP genotypes for about 60% of the 666 donors were used, and that subset was treated as a discovery cohort. Every discovery cohort repertoire had been produced on one sequencing platform. Both class I and class II loci were covered by HLA typing, at four-digit resolution. Typing coverage differed by locus: A, B, C, DRB1 and DQB1 were typed in roughly 629-640 donors, DQA1 in 522, DPA1 in some 610, and DPB1 in just under 490. Because of strong linkage in the cohort, four or five DR-DQ haplotypes were treated as single units for association and clustering. Among around 400 genotyped donors of the cohort, an average of approximately 240,000 unique TCR beta nucleotide sequences was sequenced per donor, of which about 20% were non-productive.

The cohort comprised some 700 healthy bone marrow donors. Cohort members were all nominally healthy when sampled, although unrecorded immune exposures were likely present. The donor tested CMV seronegative, placing the donor among the 350 to 400 seronegative members of the cohort. Each donor provided a peripheral blood sample, and peripheral blood mononuclear cells were used for TCR beta sequencing. The Qiagen DNeasy Blood Extraction Kit was used to extract genomic DNA from the blood cell samples. CDR1 and CDR2, per the germline V gene, are SNHLY and FYNNEI. The CDR3 starts with the cysteine, ends with the phenylalanine, and has 14 residues. CDR3 DNA only is kept here, 42 bases in frame from base 1. V is reduced by 4 bases and J by 8 bases, leaving a spacing of 14 bases between them. The research as a whole found: Immune exposure information for the cohort was limited to CMV serostatus. In a later analysis, HLA-associated TCR beta chains showed more clonal expansion and lower generation probabilities than non-associated chains that were equally common. A few of the identified cytomegalovirus-associated TCR beta chains were confirmed in vitro to be specific for cytomegalovirus antigens. A later analysis associated 16,951 TCR beta sequences with specific HLA alleles at a false discovery rate of 0.05. Roughly uniform sequencing depth across donors was assumed in presence/absence analyses, although this assumption may not hold. A further reported finding was that TCR beta sequences accurately predicted the HLA-A and HLA-B alleles for most subjects in the first cohort. A later analysis found that most CMV-associated TCR beta chains appeared HLA-restricted, with HLA associations seemingly driven largely by CMV exposure. Assigning TCR associations to individual alleles was difficult when HLA alleles, especially DR and DQ, strongly co-occurred. Correlated functional status among segregating V segments might be attributable to linkage disequilibrium, but an unknown experimental factor could not be ruled out. A cluster of highly shared sequence variants was judged likely to be a technical artifact of the sequencing pipeline. The authors suggested that the approach could potentially be generalized to other disease states and immunological phenotypes. V-gene and J-gene trimming of TCR beta chains was associated with a missense DCLRE1C variant in a later genetic analysis, and the association was replicated in an independent cohort. A later analysis reported that several top co-occurrence clusters appeared linked to parvovirus B19, influenza, CMV and Epstein-Barr virus. Because HLA typing was missing for some donors at each locus, association tests included only the typed subset. According to a later genetic analysis, donors in an Asian-associated ancestry cluster had fewer N-insertions in productive TCRs than the approximately 700-donor mean. Because counts were too low, fewer than 20 rarely observed V segments, including chromosome 9 orphons, were excluded from the earlier analysis of around 640 of the donors. Some IMGT-functional V segments, including TRBV6-2 and TRBV6-3, could not be distinguished by the 87-base-pair reads and were therefore excluded. In both the original and validation cohorts, the classifier was reported to diagnose cytomegalovirus status with high specificity and sensitivity. In a later analysis, TCR association rates were found to vary across HLA loci, with the most associated TCRs seen for DRB1 alleles and the fewest for HLA-C alleles. A total of 164 TCR beta chains were listed by the study as associated with cytomegalovirus. In this cohort, only TCR beta chains were sequenced, and detectable features were limited by the absence of alpha or paired-chain data. Broadly in line with IMGT annotations, most TCR beta V segments showed up in productive rearrangements about 87% or about 30% of the time in an earlier analysis of 587 of the donors. While some public TCRs were present in many individuals, most TCR sequences turned up only very rarely across donors.

Here the chain combines TRBV2 and TRBJ1-4; tentative D gene TRBD1, with 5 bases matching. The sample consisted of PBMCs. The origin of this receptor is a girl aged 5-17 years in good health and CMV-seronegative. The CDR3 amino acid sequence is: CASSGAGGSEKLFF. The bases read TGTGCCAGCAGTGGAGCGGGGGGTTCAGAAAAACTGTTTTTT.